Sequencing of this T cell receptor (beta chain) was carried out in a study of blood T cell repertoires in COVID-19. As handled by the study authors: Cell counts per sample came from amplifying reference gene primers. Generated by immunoSEQ multiplex PCR, the TCRdb table keeps only in-frame clones and is missing some. The D gene and trimming were derived from the DNA, and the V and J assignments and clone size from that table. This repertoire shows approximately 89,000 clones, roughly 80% found once; its top ten account for 6.3%. Germline CDR1 SEHNR, CDR2 FQNEAQ (reference sequence). Trimming cost V 4 bases and J 9 bases; bases outside gene matches: 2. This CDR3 spans 11 amino acids.

This sequence originates from a man between 70 and 80 years old with COVID-19, enrolled during active disease. The chain recombines TRBV7-9 with TRBJ2-7; 8 bases match TRBD2. The sequencing sample was made of peripheral blood. CDR3 sequence (DNA): TGTGCCAGCAGCTACGGACTAGCGCAGTACTTC. It translates to CASSYGLAQYF.